This T cell receptor beta chain was profiled in a study of T cells in Graves' hyperthyroidism and ophthalmopathy (dated by TCRdb to about 2019). Looking at the study overall: Peripheral blood was collected at initial diagnosis, before any treatment. TCR Vbeta CDR3 sequencing of 120 to 150 peripheral blood samples (over 40 ophthalmopathy, 75 to 85 hyperthyroidism and 17 progressor patients) is reported in the paper. After blood sampling, hyperthyroidism patients were treated with methimazole at a starting dose of 30 mg daily, and ophthalmopathy patients were treated with high-dose intravenous methylprednisolone. In addition, the study compared T-cell repertoires in thyroid tissue and in blood from five to seven Graves' hyperthyroidism patients. Prospective prediction of ophthalmopathy was tested in an independent validation cohort of approximately 19 hyperthyroidism patients and 17 patients who later progressed to ophthalmopathy. The 100 or so discovery patients were divided at random into training and test sets in a 7:3 ratio. TCR V-J signatures able to tell the groups apart were searched for in a discovery cohort of 95 to 100 patients, of whom over 40 had Graves' ophthalmopathy and roughly 59 had stable Graves' hyperthyroidism.

Results the study describes overall, beyond this receptor: Most expanded thyroid clonotypes (frequency above 0.001) were also detected in blood, suggesting blood repertoires may reflect thyroid immune responses. No statistical method was used to set the sample size in advance, and investigators knew the group allocation. During validation, the model predicted progression to ophthalmopathy a median of around six months ahead of onset, with 60% to 71% sensitivity and roughly 75% specificity. A 13 V-J signature model separated ophthalmopathy from stable hyperthyroidism, with over 85% sensitivity and about 81% specificity in cross-validation and 80%/75% in testing.

Moderately to severely active disease, a Clinical Activity Score of at least 3, a NOSPECS grade of at least 4, and a duration under 3 months were present in ophthalmopathy patients. Any patient with an uncontrolled infection, another autoimmune disease, pregnancy or lactation was excluded. Diagnoses were established on the basis of clinical symptoms, serum thyroxine and TRAb, thyroid ultrasound, and orbital computed tomography. PBMCs were separated from over 9 ml of fresh peripheral blood using Ficoll-Paque density gradient centrifugation. Total RNA was extracted using Trizol reagent, and RNA quality was assessed on an Agilent 2100 Bioanalyzer. This clonotype was observed many times. Which antigen it targets is not known. Base qualities are not provided; no much larger clone lies one nucleotide away. V is cut by 4 bases and J by 6 bases, and the space between the germline ends is 10 bases. The CDR3 sequence holds 13 residues, the cysteine and phenylalanine included. The sequence is cut down to CDR3 DNA, 39 bases in frame from base 1. The germline V gene supplies CDR1 MNHEY and CDR2 SVGAGI.

Amplification of TCR beta CDR3 regions was carried out from RNA transcripts. A first-round RT-PCR of the TCR CDR3 used the HTBI primer set with the Qiagen OneStep RT-PCR kit. The libraries were constructed in a second round of multiplex PCR and then size-selected and purified. Paired-end sequencing of the libraries was performed with 100 bp reads on an Illumina HiSeq2000. Turning to the authors' computational methods: SOAPnuke was used to process the raw data, throwing out any read that contained adapters or uncalled bases, had a mean Phred below 15, or lacked an exact constant-primer or identifier match. COPE v1.2.5 was used to merge high-quality paired reads, and clonotypes were defined as unique nucleotide sequences. MiTCR v1.1 was used to align clonotypes to the IMGT TRBV, TRBD and TRBJ reference segments. The analysis was restricted to V-J combinations with a frequency above 0.0001, which together covered just over 98% of the repertoires. The TCS score was defined as the ratio of F50 (clonal expansion) to E x V (chaos), calculated using BLOSUM62-based TCRdist between CDR3 peptides within each V-J. Welch's t-statistics and random forest reduced fewer than 550 V-J features to roughly 13, which were used in a naive Bayes classifier (R e1071). The public reads were quality trimmed at Q25 with fastp and then assembled into clones with MiXCR by TCRdb, keeping productive beta chains. Rows merge per CDR3 protein into single entries with the most common DNA and genes. The V and J calls were not made by the authors but by TCRdb's processing. The sample includes 300,000 to 450,000 distinct CDR3 sequences, with roughly 20% observed a single time. The ten largest account for roughly a sixth of the sample.

In this chain, TRBV6-5 is recombined with TRBJ1-5, and possibly TRBD1, on 5 matching bases. The sample comprised blood. The source is a middle-aged woman with Graves' ophthalmopathy. The CDR3 loop reads CASSWGGGQPQHF. The DNA sequence reads TGTGCCAGCAGTTGGGGGGGGGGTCAGCCCCAGCATTTT.